The sequence of this T cell receptor (beta chain) was determined in a study of cytomegalovirus exposure and HLA in healthy donors. The PCR contained 60 Vbeta and 13 Jbeta primers. The data were produced by immunoSEQ multiplex PCR, yet TCRdb's version contains in-frame clones alone and is incomplete. The repertoire table contains about 140,000 clones. Donors sampled were nominally healthy, though unrecorded immune exposures were likely. The V and J ends lost 3 bases and 0 bases, in that order; junction bases with no gene match: 2. The CDR3 has 14 residues. In germline, CDR1 is MNHEY, CDR2 SMNVEV (reference sequence). For this clone: Its cognate antigen is unknown.

Findings and caveats of the study: Later work found that TCR association rates differed between HLA loci; DRB1 had the most and HLA-C the fewest.

This chain joins TRBV27 and TRBJ2-7, with 7 bases lining up with TRBD2. The sequence came from a man in his forties in good health and CMV-seronegative. The sequenced sample was PBMCs. The CDR3 DNA reads TGTGCCAGCAGTTTGAGGACTAGCTCCTACGAGCAGTACTTC. Translated: CASSLRTSSYEQYF.